The T cell receptor (beta chain) described here comes from a study of T cells after somatic rescue of genetic block (dated by TCRdb to 2020 to 2021). For the study in its entirety: The study assessed how robust, over the long term, a T-cell system was when the system had developed through somatic rescue of a genetic block in T-cell development.

To prepare the library, the immunoSEQ multiplex PCR assay was applied. As stored in TCRdb, this immuneACCESS dataset retains in-frame rearrangements with V and J assigned. A fraction of the clones does not appear; measured against another copy, unresolved V genes explain less than half of the discrepancy, and the remainder lacks a known reason. A total of under 150,000 clones appear in this sample, 85% to 95% of them only once. The leading ten clones occupy about 1.5% of the sample. The V and J ends are trimmed by 3 bases and 1 base, leaving 10 bases between them. Looking up the germline V gene yields CDR1 SGDLS and CDR2 YYNGEE. The CDR3 numbers 14 residues from cysteine through phenylalanine. Of the read, only the CDR3 DNA is kept; its 42 bases are in frame from base 1. About this clone itself: The target of this receptor is not known. It has no much larger one-base neighbor in the sample; base qualities were not kept.

The TCR originated in a woman aged 18-29 years. Sequences were obtained from peripheral blood mononuclear cells (PBMCs). Recombination joined TRBV9 with TRBJ1-1; a tentative D match to TRBD1 spans 6 bases. The bases read TGTGCCAGCAGCGAATTACAGGGGAACACTGAAGCTTTCTTT. This encodes CASSELQGNTEAFF.